This TCR beta chain was documented in a study of control samples from healthy donors and cancer patients. This clone was seen only a few times. TCRdb keeps only in-frame clones here, not all; method: immunoSEQ multiplex PCR. Altogether 70,000 to 100,000 clones are present, approximately 88% being singletons, with the ten largest covering roughly 7.2%. CDR3 length: 16 residues. Germline values: CDR1 LGHNA, CDR2 YSLEER. Trimming removed 0 bases from V and 2 bases from J, with 11 bases in between. The sequence derives from a woman aged 55-75 years in good health. Material for sequencing was blood. The chain is built from TRBV4-3 and TRBJ1-5; D uncertain. The CDR3 loop is CASSQDLGSGNQPQHF. DNA for the CDR3: TGCGCCAGCAGCCAAGATCTCGGGAGCGGCAATCAGCCCCAGCATTTT.